Each of the 22 T cell receptor beta chains below was sequenced from the same sample in a study of neurological immune-mediated disorders (dated by TCRdb to between 2018 and 2021). Libraries came from 5' RACE. TCRdb names Illumina HiSeq 2500 as the instrument used. TCRdb reworked the public reads: Q25 trimming with fastp, MiXCR clone assembly, productive beta chains retained. One record per CDR3 amino acid sequence lists the most common genes and DNA. The sample yields about 120,000 distinct CDR3 sequences; about 3.4% were counted once. The ten largest clones represent 1.3% of the sample. Sequencing was carried out using PBMCs. These receptor sequences come from a woman aged 25-40 years with multiple sclerosis.

This clonotype appeared many times. This chain joins TRBV6-2 or TRBV6-3 and TRBJ2-1; D is unclear. Germline CDR1 reads MNHEY; CDR2 reads SVGEGT. Trimming removed 3 bases from V and 8 bases from J, with 20 bases in between. This CDR3 comprises 16 residues. CDR3 sequence: CASSYPSVPRVDEQFF. DNA for the CDR3: TGTGCCAGCAGTTATCCCAGTGTACCCCGGGTCGATGAGCAGTTCTTC.

This clonotype showed up just a few times. The rearrangement uses TRBV10-2 and TRBJ2-7; 7 bases map to TRBD1. This CDR3 has 14 amino acids. From germline, CDR1 is WSHSY and CDR2 SAAADI. The ends lost 4 bases at V and 4 bases at J; junction bases unmatched: 7. The CDR3 sequence is CASSVMTGLYEQYF. In DNA, the CDR3 is TGCGCCAGCAGTGTAATGACAGGGCTTTACGAGCAGTACTTC.

Many counts were recorded for this clonotype. For the CDR3, the DNA is TGCAGTGCTAGAGCTAGCGGGAGGCCGAACACCGGGGAGCTGTTTTTT. Translated, it gives CSARASGRPNTGELFF. The V call is TRBV20-1, the J call TRBJ2-2; 11 bases match TRBD2. Germline loops: CDR1 DFQATT, CDR2 SNEGSKA (reference sequence). J lost 0 bases, V lost 1 base, and 1 base had no gene match. CDR3 length: 16 amino acids.

This clonotype was found many times. V is TRBV20-1 and J is TRBJ2-3, with 16 nucleotides matching TRBD2. The CDR3 loop spans 16 amino acids. Germline values: CDR1 DFQATT, CDR2 SNEGSKA (reference sequence). Trimming cost V 4 bases and J 1 base; bases outside gene matches: 2. The CDR3 region is CSATGLAGGGTDTQYF. In DNA form, the CDR3 reads TGCAGTGCTACGGGACTAGCGGGAGGGGGCACAGATACGCAGTATTTT.

This clonotype was found a few times. The genes are TRBV29-1 and TRBJ2-1; 8 bases are a match to TRBD2. V gave up 6 bases and J gave up 4 bases; unmatched junction bases: 8. Germline V CDR1 and CDR2: SQVTM, ANQGSEA. The CDR3 length is 14 residues. CDR3 bases: TGCAGCGTCGCGGGAGGAAACCAATACAATGAGCAGTTCTTC. Encoded protein: CSVAGGNQYNEQFF.

This clonotype was observed many times. The V call is TRBV27, the J call TRBJ2-2, with D perhaps TRBD1 (6 bases). This CDR3 is 15 amino acids long. The germline gives CDR1 MNHEY, CDR2 SMNVEV (reference sequence). Trimming cost V 6 bases and J 5 bases, with 16 bases left between them. CDR3 DNA: TGTGCCAGCAGCGTCCGGGACACTGGGACCGGGGAGCTGTTTTTT. Amino acids: CASSVRDTGTGELFF.

This clonotype has a count of ten or more. V is TRBV7-2 and J is TRBJ2-7, with D maybe TRBD2 (5 bases). CDR3 length equals 16 residues. CDR1 is SGHTA and CDR2 is FQGNSA in the germline V gene. The V gene lost 2 bases and the J gene lost 6 bases, with 20 bases spanning the gap. This CDR3 is CASSLRSGLKAGEQYF. In DNA form, the CDR3 reads TGTGCCAGCAGCTTACGGTCTGGTTTGAAGGCGGGCGAGCAGTACTTC.

This sequence joins TRBV19 and TRBJ1-1, with 10 positions matching TRBD1. Trimming took 6 bases from V and 6 from J; bases not matched to a gene: 7. The CDR3 spans 14 residues. The germline V gene encodes CDR1 LNHDA and CDR2 SQIVND (reference sequence). CDR3 loop: CASRGQGLGSEAFF. CDR3 bases: TGTGCCAGTAGGGGACAGGGGTTAGGATCTGAAGCTTTCTTT.

This clonotype was observed at least ten times. This chain links TRBV6-2 or TRBV6-3 with TRBJ1-1; no clear D gene. The CDR3 totals 16 residues. Between the trimmed V and J ends, which lost 4 bases and 4 bases, there was a span of 19 bases. Germline-derived CDR1 and CDR2 are MNHEY and SVGEGT. Written as DNA, the CDR3 is TGTGCCAGCAGTTCGGGTCGTGGGAAGTCGGCCACTGAAGCTTTCTTT. This translates into CASSSGRGKSATEAFF.

This clonotype was found a few times. The chain combines TRBV7-9 with TRBJ2-7, with D perhaps being TRBD1 or TRBD2 (5 bases each). CDR3 length equals 16 residues. Germline assignment: CDR1 SEHNR and CDR2 FQNEAQ (reference sequence). V lost 2 bases and J lost 4, with 18 bases in between. Here the CDR3 reads CASSLTTGTLLYEQYF. In nucleotides, the CDR3 is TGTGCCAGCAGCTTAACCACCGGGACCTTACTATACGAGCAGTACTTC.

The table lists this clonotype with a few counts. The chain couples TRBV27 to TRBJ1-2; D is possibly TRBD1 (6 bases). V was clipped by 5 bases and J by 1 base, with 17 bases between them. The CDR3 covers 16 residues. Germline V gene sequence: CDR1 MNHEY, CDR2 SMNVEV (reference sequence). CDR3 nucleotides: TGTGCCAGCAGTCAAAATCGGGACACCTTTAACTATGGCTACACCTTC. Amino acids: CASSQNRDTFNYGYTF.

The sample holds many counts of this clonotype. The chain couples TRBV7-2 to TRBJ2-2, with D perhaps being TRBD1 or TRBD2 (6 bases each). V lost 3 bases to trimming and J lost 1 base, with 12 bases between them. The CDR3 spans 16 residues. CDR1 and CDR2 (germline): SGHTA, FQGNSA. The chain's CDR3 is CASSFRRGRNTGELFF. CDR3 in DNA: TGTGCCAGCAGCTTCAGGAGGGGGAGGAACACCGGGGAGCTGTTTTTT.

This clonotype appeared many times. The CDR3 DNA sequence: TGTGCCAGTAGTGGGGACACCTTACGTTTCAATGAGCAGTTCTTC. This sequence encodes CASSGDTLRFNEQFF. This chain connects TRBV19 to TRBJ2-1; a possible D gene is TRBD1 (6 bases). This CDR3 is built from 15 residues. Germline V lookup: CDR1 LNHDA, CDR2 SQIVND (reference sequence). Trimming removed 5 bases from V and 6 bases from J, with 17 bases in between.

This clonotype was picked up many times. The CDR3, as DNA: TGCAGTGTCGAACGGTCGGGCACTGAAGCTTTCTTT. Protein product: CSVERSGTEAFF. The chain joins TRBV20-1 to TRBJ1-1; D remains ambiguous. The CDR3 is 12 residues long. CDR1 is DFQATT and CDR2 is SNEGSKA in the germline V gene (reference sequence). V was trimmed by 7 bases and J by 4 bases, leaving 13 bases between them.

This clonotype was observed many times. The chain is built from TRBV6-2 or TRBV6-3 and TRBJ2-5; 8 nucleotides align to TRBD2. Unmatched junction bases numbered 4, after V lost 6 bases and J lost 1 base. In germline, CDR1 is MNHEY, CDR2 SVGEGT. This CDR3 has 14 residues. The CDR3 loop reads CASRPGGAQETQYF. The CDR3 DNA follows: TGTGCCAGCAGGCCCGGGGGGGCCCAAGAGACCCAGTACTTC.

This clonotype was seen many times. V is TRBV12-3 or TRBV12-4 and J is TRBJ2-2; unclear D gene. V was pared by 5 bases and J by 0 bases, with 7 bases between. The CDR3 consists of 14 residues. The CDR3 coding sequence is TGTGCCAGCAGTCCCCAAGCGAACACCGGGGAGCTGTTTTTT. Translation: CASSPQANTGELFF.

This clonotype has at least ten counts. The CDR3: CASSQGGGGDTEAFF. The CDR3, as DNA: TGTGCCAGCAGCCAGGGAGGCGGAGGCGACACTGAAGCTTTCTTT. The V and J genes are TRBV7-9 and TRBJ1-1; a weak D match, TRBD1 (5 bases). The V end was cut by 5 bases, the J end by 3 bases, with 16 bases between. The CDR3 sequence is 15 residues long. Germline values: CDR1 SEHNR, CDR2 FQNEAQ (reference sequence). Combining the CDR3 with reference TRBV7-9 and TRBJ1-1 gives the whole variable domain DTGVSQNPRHKITKRGQNVTFRCDPISEHNRLYWYRQTLGQGPEFLTYFQNEAQLEKSRLLSDRFSAERPKGSFSTLEIQRTEQGDSAMYLCASSQGGGGDTEAFFGQGTRLTVV.

This clonotype was seen at least ten times. This chain links TRBV7-9 with TRBJ1-1, with 8 bases identical to TRBD1. CDR3 size: 16 residues. J gave up 1 base and V 2 bases, and 6 bases lay outside the gene matches. Looked up from germline, CDR1 is SEHNR and CDR2 is FQNEAQ (reference sequence). For the CDR3, the DNA is TGTGCCAGCAGCTTATATCAGGGGGCAGGGAACACTGAAGCTTTCTTT. Translated: CASSLYQGAGNTEAFF.

This clonotype was seen ten or more times. DNA of the CDR3: TGCAGTGCTAGAGAGGACACTCGCTCCTACAATGAGCAGTTCTTC. Protein sequence: CSAREDTRSYNEQFF. The chain combines TRBV20-1 with TRBJ2-1; tentative D call: TRBD1 (5 bases). Deletions cut 0 bases from V and 0 bases from J, with 9 bases between. The CDR3 covers 15 residues. The germline gives CDR1 DFQATT, CDR2 SNEGSKA (reference sequence).

This clonotype has ten or more counts. J is TRBJ2-2 and V is TRBV29-1; D gene ambiguous. The CDR3 has 12 amino acids. Germline V lookup: CDR1 SQVTM, CDR2 ANQGSEA. Trimming pared 5 bases from V and 7 bases from J, leaving 11 bases between. CDR3 nucleotides: TGCAGCGTTTTGGTAGGGATCGGGGAGCTGTTTTTT. Residues: CSVLVGIGELFF.

The chain couples TRBV4-1 to TRBJ1-1; D gene unclear. V lost 0 bases, J lost 5 bases, and 13 bases lay in between. The germline V gene encodes CDR1 MGHRA and CDR2 YSYEKL. The CDR3 extends over 15 amino acids. The CDR3 nucleotides are TGCGCCAGCAGCCAAGATCTCCGGTCAGCGACTGAAGCTTTCTTT. It codes for CASSQDLRSATEAFF.

This clonotype occurred many times. The V gene is TRBV5-1, the J gene TRBJ1-2, with no clear D. V dropped 0 bases and J dropped 1 base, with 19 bases sitting between them. The CDR3 spans 18 residues. Germline V lookup: CDR1 SGHRS, CDR2 YFSETQ. CDR3 DNA sequence: TGCGCCAGCAGCTTGGCCTTTTCTGCCCCAGACCTTAACTATGGCTACACCTTC. Its protein product is CASSLAFSAPDLNYGYTF.